A single sample is the source of the 24 T cell receptor beta chains below, sequenced in a study of T-cell reconstitution after alpha-beta-depleted transplantation in children. It was with unique molecular identifiers that the TCRbeta library was prepared. TCRdb fed the PCR reads into MiXCR, producing one record per CDR3 protein. The repertoire holds approximately 520,000 distinct CDR3 sequences, with about 31% as singletons. Sequencing used PBMCs from the stem cell graft donor, obtained from the stem cell graft. These receptor sequences come from a human donor who donated a stem cell graft to a child with aplastic anemia.

This chain joins TRBV15 and TRBJ2-4; D may be TRBD2 (6 bases). The CDR3 is 18 residues long. V shed 5 bases and J shed 0 bases, with 20 bases lying between them. From germline, CDR1 is LNHNV and CDR2 YYDKDF (reference sequence). In nucleotides, the CDR3 is TGTGCCACCAGCCCCGGGGGAGGAGGCCGACTAGCCAAAAACATTCAGTACTTC. Its translation is CATSPGGGGRLAKNIQYF.

There are a few counts of this clonotype. J is TRBJ2-1 and V is TRBV5-1; D unresolved. This CDR3 is built from 13 residues. The germline CDR1 and CDR2 sequences are SGHRS and YFSETQ. V was cut by 1 base and J by 5 bases, with 7 bases left in between. The CDR3 DNA is TGCGCCAGCAGCTTGTTAACTAACAATGAGCAGTTCTTC. It is translated as CASSLLTNNEQFF.

This clonotype was seen a few times. The gene calls are TRBV29-1 and TRBJ2-1; TRBD2 matches 7 bases. This CDR3 is built from 13 residues. The ends lost 8 bases at V and 2 bases at J; junction bases unmatched: 6. Per the germline V gene, CDR1 is SQVTM and CDR2 is ANQGSEA. CDR3 nucleotide sequence: TGCAGCCCACGACTAGCCGCCTACAATGAGCAGTTCTTC. The encoded protein is CSPRLAAYNEQFF.

V usage is TRBV29-1 and J usage is TRBJ2-2; D gene uncertain. Deletions cut 6 bases from V and 6 bases from J, with 11 bases between. Germline V gene data show CDR1 as SQVTM and CDR2 as ANQGSEA. The CDR3 is 12 amino acids. CDR3 in amino acids: CSVLTSAGELFF. The CDR3 DNA sequence: TGCAGCGTGCTGACCTCGGCCGGGGAGCTGTTTTTT.

The chain links TRBV6-5 to TRBJ1-3; 9 bases agree with TRBD1. CDR3 length: 14 residues. Germline CDR1 MNHEY, CDR2 SVGAGI. V shed 4 bases and J 7 bases; nucleotides not matched to a gene: 5. The CDR3: CASSLGTGSNTIYF. The CDR3, as DNA: TGTGCCAGCAGTTTGGGGACAGGGTCCAACACCATATATTTT.

The chain carries TRBV15 and TRBJ1-2; 8 positions match TRBD1. Germline V CDR1 and CDR2: LNHNV, YYDKDF (reference sequence). V lost 1 base, J lost 3 bases, and 10 bases stayed unmatched. CDR3 length equals 17 residues. CDR3 residues: CATSRGGGTGYDYGYTF. The CDR3, as DNA: TGTGCCACCAGCAGAGGAGGGGGGACAGGCTATGACTATGGCTACACCTTC.

This clonotype was seen a few times. The genes are TRBV29-1 and TRBJ2-7; D might be TRBD1 (5 bases). The CDR3 contains 13 residues. V was trimmed by 4 bases and J by 2 bases, leaving 12 bases between them. Germline V gene sequence: CDR1 SQVTM, CDR2 ANQGSEA. CDR3 nucleotide sequence: TGCAGCGTTGCGGAAGGGGCTCCCTACGAGCAGTACTTC. Translation: CSVAEGAPYEQYF.

This clonotype was counted a few times. The chain links TRBV6-2 or TRBV6-3 to TRBJ2-1; 7 bases are a match to TRBD2. Germline V gene data show CDR1 as MNHEY and CDR2 as SVGEGT. J lost 4 bases, V lost 5 bases, and 5 bases had no gene match. This CDR3 region has 14 residues. CDR3 in amino acids: CASSVSLAYNEQFF. The CDR3 region has the DNA TGTGCCAGCAGTGTTTCACTAGCGTACAATGAGCAGTTCTTC.

This clonotype came up a few times. The CDR3 is CASTATLAEAFF. The CDR3 nucleotides are TGTGCCAGCACCGCTACCTTGGCTGAAGCTTTCTTT. V is TRBV12-3 or TRBV12-4 and J is TRBJ1-1; D ambiguous. Trimming removed 7 bases from V and 6 bases from J, with 12 bases in between. CDR3 length: 12 amino acids.

This clonotype was seen only a few times. The chain carries TRBV4-3 and TRBJ2-1, with D unresolved. This CDR3 spans 16 amino acids. Germline CDR1 LGHNA, CDR2 YSLEER. The germline V and J ends were trimmed by 1 base and 8 bases, with 18 bases remaining between them. The CDR3 nucleotides read TGCGCCAGCAGCCAAGCCCATGCGGTAGTAGTTTATGAGCAGTTCTTC. Its translation: CASSQAHAVVVYEQFF.

This clonotype was picked up one time. The chain is built from TRBV2 and TRBJ1-2; 7 bases fit TRBD1. Germline V gene lookup returns CDR1 SNHLY and CDR2 FYNNEI. CDR3 length: 14 residues. With 6 bases clipped from V and 4 bases from J, the junction kept 8 bases outside the gene matches. In DNA form, the CDR3 reads TGTGCCAGCAGAGCTCAGGGGGTGAGCTATGGCTACACCTTC. This translates into CASRAQGVSYGYTF.

The V call is TRBV15, the J call TRBJ1-1, with D possibly being TRBD1 (5 bases). With 0 bases removed from V and 5 bases from J, the gap between germline ends came to 13 bases. Germline V gives CDR1 LNHNV, CDR2 YYDKDF (reference sequence). This CDR3 spans 15 amino acids. The CDR3 sequence: CATSRDLVGGTEAFF. DNA of the CDR3: TGTGCCACCAGCAGAGATTTGGTCGGGGGTACTGAAGCTTTCTTT. The full variable domain, its missing parts supplied by reference TRBV15 and TRBJ1-1, is DAMVIQNPRYQVTQFGKPVTLSCSQTLNHNVMYWYQQKSSQAPKLLFHYYDKDFNNEADTPDNFQSRRPNTSFCFLDIRSPGLGDTAMYLCATSRDLVGGTEAFFGQGTRLTVV.

The gene calls are TRBV30 and TRBJ1-1; D is uncertain. Germline assignment: CDR1 GTSNPN and CDR2 SVGIG (reference sequence). V lost 2 bases and J lost 9, with 16 bases in between. The CDR3 consists of 13 residues. As DNA, the CDR3 is TGTGCCTGGAGTATAGGTTCTGAGGAAAAAGCTTTCTTT. It translates to CAWSIGSEEKAFF.

This clonotype was counted between two and nine times. The rearrangement links TRBV20-1 to TRBJ1-2; 10 bases align to TRBD1. V lost 3 bases, J lost 6 bases, and 4 bases stayed unmatched. The germline V gene has CDR1 DFQATT and CDR2 SNEGSKA (reference sequence). This CDR3 is built from 13 residues. The CDR3 DNA sequence: TGCAGTGCTAGTGCCGGGACAGGGGATGGCTACACCTTC. Translation: CSASAGTGDGYTF.

This clonotype was seen only once. This chain uses TRBV5-1 with TRBJ1-1, with 12 bases aligning to TRBD1. The CDR3 is made up of 13 amino acids. Germline CDR1 and CDR2: SGHRS and YFSETQ. V lost 5 bases and J lost 7; bases outside the gene matches: 3. The chain's CDR3 is CASRGQGAFEAFF. In nucleotides, the CDR3 is TGCGCCAGCAGGGGACAGGGGGCTTTTGAAGCTTTCTTT.

The chain carries TRBV6-2 or TRBV6-3 and TRBJ2-1; 13 bases line up with TRBD2. Germline V lookup: CDR1 MNHEY, CDR2 SVGEGT. The trim removed 6 bases at V and 5 bases at J, leaving 4 bases unmatched. The CDR3 runs to 15 residues. CDR3 sequence: CASRWTSGGNNEQFF. The CDR3 DNA reads as TGTGCCAGCAGGTGGACTAGCGGGGGCAACAATGAGCAGTTCTTC.

The chain combines TRBV4-3 with TRBJ2-7; no definite D call. V dropped 4 bases and J dropped 3 bases, with 16 bases sitting between them. The CDR3 spans 15 residues. The germline V gene encodes CDR1 LGHNA and CDR2 YSLEER. The CDR3 region is CASSPSTGRFYEQYF. In nucleotides, the CDR3 is TGCGCCAGCAGCCCGTCCACGGGCAGATTCTACGAGCAGTACTTC.

J is TRBJ2-1 and V is TRBV11-2; perhaps TRBD2 as D (5 bases). Trimming pared 3 bases from V and 12 bases from J, leaving 18 bases between. The germline CDR1 and CDR2 sequences are SGHAT and FQNNGV. The CDR3 is 14 amino acids. Here the CDR3 reads CASSLVREAEGQFF. The DNA for the CDR3 is TGTGCCAGCAGCTTGGTTCGGGAAGCAGAGGGGCAGTTCTTC.

This clonotype has only a few counts. The chain's CDR3 is CASSASTNTEAFF. CDR3 DNA: TGTGCCAGCAGCGCTTCAACGAACACTGAAGCTTTCTTT. V usage is TRBV6-4 and J usage is TRBJ1-1, with D uncertain. Trimming left V 6 bases short and J 1 base short, with 9 bases between. The CDR3 consists of 13 residues. The germline V gene has CDR1 MRHNA and CDR2 SNTAGT.

The rearrangement links TRBV27 to TRBJ1-5, with 7 bases lining up with TRBD1. From germline, CDR1 is MNHEY and CDR2 SMNVEV (reference sequence). Germline trimming cut 6 bases from V and 1 base from J; bases unmatched to any gene: 6. CDR3 size: 15 residues. The CDR3 nucleotides are TGTGCCAGCAGCCCGGGACAGTGGAGCAATCAGCCCCAGCATTTT. Translation: CASSPGQWSNQPQHF.

This clonotype turned up a few times. The V gene is TRBV27, the J gene TRBJ2-1, with a possible D match to TRBD1 (5 bases). V lost 3 bases and J lost 0, with 12 bases in between. Germline CDR1 reads MNHEY; CDR2 reads SMNVEV (reference sequence). This CDR3 spans 16 amino acids. CDR3 region: CASSFSDSSSYNEQFF. In DNA form, the CDR3 reads TGTGCCAGCAGTTTTTCCGACAGCAGCTCCTACAATGAGCAGTTCTTC.

The chain is built from TRBV20-1 and TRBJ2-3; no reliable D call. From germline, CDR1 is DFQATT and CDR2 SNEGSKA (reference sequence). V lost 1 base and J 0 bases, leaving 8 bases between the germline ends. The CDR3 loop spans 14 amino acids. The CDR3, as DNA: TGCAGTGCTAGAGGGACCCTTAGCACAGATACGCAGTATTTT. Its translation is CSARGTLSTDTQYF.

The J gene is TRBJ1-4, the V gene TRBV24-1, with 10 bases that match TRBD1. This CDR3 is 14 amino acids long. The germline CDR1 and CDR2 sequences are KGHDR and SFDVKD. The junction had 4 bases not matched to a gene; V was cut back by 5 bases and J by 8 bases. The CDR3 DNA sequence: TGTGCCACCAGTGGGGGGACAGGGGACGAAAAACTGTTTTTT. Translating it yields CATSGGTGDEKLFF.

The chain recombines TRBV7-8 with TRBJ1-1; TRBD1 aligns across 8 bases. The V gene's germline CDR1 is SGHVS and CDR2 FQNEAQ. The CDR3 runs 18 residues. The V and J ends lost 5 bases and 0 bases, in that order; junction bases with no gene match: 14. The CDR3 sequence: CASSALGQGKVMNTEAFF. The DNA of the CDR3 is TGTGCCAGCAGCGCCTTAGGACAGGGAAAAGTCATGAACACTGAAGCTTTCTTT.